This is a list of T cell receptor beta chains from one sample in a study of T cell responses to AZD1222 COVID-19 vaccine. Data came from immunoSEQ multiplex PCR; TCRdb stores just in-frame clones and leaves some out. The table has around 100,000 clones, over 80% seen once. The source material was peripheral blood, sampled on day 0 of AZD1222 vaccination. These receptors all stem from an adult in good health. The CDR3 runs from the conserved cysteine through the conserved F or W. The D gene is left open where the match is weak. Clone size is shown for a subset of rows, as once, few, many or a class of expanded clone.

j_call | d_call | clone_size | v_call | cdr3_nt | cdr3_aa
TRBJ2-7 | TRBD2 | . | TRBV2 | TGTGCCAGCAATAGACTAGCGGGTGATGCCTACGAGCAGTACTTC | CASNRLAGDAYEQYF
TRBJ2-5 | TRBD1 | . | TRBV7-2 | TGTGCCAGCAGCTCAGGGACAGGTACCCAAGAGACCCAGTACTTC | CASSSGTGTQETQYF
TRBJ1-2 | TRBD1 | . | TRBV6-6 | TGTGCCAGTTCTCTGGGACAGAATGGCTACACCTTC | CASSLGQNGYTF
TRBJ1-4 | . | . | TRBV10-3 | TGTGCCATCAGTGATTCGGGTGGAGAAAAACTGTTTTTT | CAISDSGGEKLFF
TRBJ2-7 | TRBD2 | . | TRBV30 | TGTGCCTGGAGCGCCCGGGGGGGGTTTTTTCCTCTCGAGCAGTACTTC | CAWSARGGFFPLEQYF
TRBJ2-5 | . | . | TRBV11-3 | TGTGCCAGCAGTCTAAATACGGCGGAGACCCAGTACTTC | CASSLNTAETQYF
TRBJ2-7 | . | . | TRBV28 | TGTGCCAGCAGTTTACTTCAGGATCGGCAGTACTTC | CASSLLQDRQYF
TRBJ2-5 | . | . | TRBV6-1 | TGTGCCAGCAGTGAAGGGGGGGCAGGAGAGACCCAGTACTTC | CASSEGGAGETQYF
TRBJ1-2 | TRBD1 | . | TRBV6-1 | TGTGCCAGCAGTGAAGGCGGGACAGGGGGTGGCTATGGCTACACCTTC | CASSEGGTGGGYGYTF
TRBJ2-5 | . | . | TRBV29-1 | TGCAGCGTTGGTCAGCTGGGGTTCGTCTACCAAGAGACCCAGTACTTC | CSVGQLGFVYQETQYF
TRBJ2-3 | . | . | TRBV3-1/TRBV3-2 | TGTGCCAGCAGCCACAATCCAACGGTCGCGCAGTATTTT | CASSHNPTVAQYF
TRBJ1-5 | . | . | TRBV7-3 | TGTGCCAGCAGCCTTGGAGCGGGTCAGCCCCAGCATTTT | CASSLGAGQPQHF
TRBJ1-2 | . | . | TRBV28 | TGTGCCAGCAGTTTAGGGGGGGCCGCCGGGAGCAACTATGGCTACACCTTC | CASSLGGAAGSNYGYTF
TRBJ2-1 | TRBD2 | . | TRBV6-5 | TGTGCCAGCAGCCGACTAGCCCCAGGTGATGAGCAGTTCTTC | CASSRLAPGDEQFF
TRBJ1-5 | TRBD1 | few | TRBV6-5 | TGTGCCAGCAGCTTGGGACAGGGGAATCAGCCCCAGCATTTT | CASSLGQGNQPQHF
TRBJ1-1 | . | . | TRBV9 | TGTGCCAGCAGCCAGGGCGGCAACTATGAAGCTTTCTTT | CASSQGGNYEAFF
TRBJ1-1 | . | . | TRBV11-2 | TGTGCCAGCAGCTTATTCCTTGAAGCTTTCTTT | CASSLFLEAFF
TRBJ1-4 | TRBD1 | . | TRBV4-3 | TGCGCCAGCAGCCAAGGGACAGGGTCTAATGAAAAACTGTTTTTT | CASSQGTGSNEKLFF
TRBJ1-1 | . | . | TRBV5-4 | TGTGCCAGCAGCTCCTCTAAACAGTCGGGGGACACTGAAGCTTTCTTT | CASSSSKQSGDTEAFF
TRBJ2-5 | . | . | TRBV11-2 | TGTGCCAGCAGCGCAAACCGGGGGAAAGAGACCCAGTACTTC | CASSANRGKETQYF